A selection of T cell receptor beta chains follows, all from one sample in a study of T cell responses to AZD1222 COVID-19 vaccine. Sequencing was performed with immunoSEQ multiplex PCR; in TCRdb, only in-frame clones are kept and a portion is missing. The sample carries 90,000 to 120,000 clones, nearly 90% recorded once. Here the sequenced sample was peripheral blood, taken 28 days after the second AZD1222 dose. Receptors were obtained from an adult who received the AZD1222 COVID-19 vaccine. Both conserved end residues are part of each CDR3. A D gene is named only where the DNA matches it firmly. The listing skips clone size in some rows; elsewhere it reads once, few, many or a size class.

v_gene: TRBV3-1/TRBV3-2; d_gene: .; j_gene: TRBJ2-5; abundance: .; CDR3nt: TGTGCCAGCAGTCCAGGGGAAGCGACCCAGTACTTC; CDR3aa: CASSPGEATQYF
v_gene: TRBV30; d_gene: .; j_gene: TRBJ2-7; abundance: .; CDR3nt: TGTGCCTGGAGTCGGGGACAAGTTCCCTACGAGCAGTACTTC; CDR3aa: CAWSRGQVPYEQYF
v_gene: TRBV15; d_gene: .; j_gene: TRBJ1-5; abundance: .; CDR3nt: TGTGCCACCAGCCATTACAGGGCCGGAGTCAATCAGCCCCAGCATTTT; CDR3aa: CATSHYRAGVNQPQHF
v_gene: TRBV19; d_gene: TRBD1; j_gene: TRBJ2-7; abundance: .; CDR3nt: TGTGCCAGTAGTCCAACAGGGGTCTTCTACGAGCAGTACTTC; CDR3aa: CASSPTGVFYEQYF
v_gene: TRBV5-6; d_gene: .; j_gene: TRBJ1-2; abundance: .; CDR3nt: TGTGCCAGCAGCTCGGATGAGGGGGTCTATGGCTACACCTTC; CDR3aa: CASSSDEGVYGYTF
v_gene: TRBV12-3/TRBV12-4; d_gene: .; j_gene: TRBJ2-5; abundance: .; CDR3nt: TGTGCCAGCAGTTTAGTTGGAGAGACCCAGTACTTC; CDR3aa: CASSLVGETQYF
v_gene: TRBV5-1; d_gene: TRBD1; j_gene: TRBJ1-4; abundance: once; CDR3nt: TGCGCCAGCAGCTTCTCCTCCGAGACAGGGTTGGAAAAACTGTTTTTT; CDR3aa: CASSFSSETGLEKLFF
v_gene: TRBV24-1; d_gene: TRBD1; j_gene: TRBJ2-2; abundance: .; CDR3nt: TGTGCCACCAGTGATTTCTACAGGGGAAACACCGGGGAGCTGTTTTTT; CDR3aa: CATSDFYRGNTGELFF
v_gene: TRBV2; d_gene: TRBD1; j_gene: TRBJ2-2; abundance: .; CDR3nt: TGTGCAACTAAGAGAGGGACAGGGGACACCGGGGAGCTGTTTTTT; CDR3aa: CATKRGTGDTGELFF
v_gene: TRBV7-2; d_gene: TRBD1; j_gene: TRBJ2-3; abundance: .; CDR3nt: TGTGCCAGCAGCTTCCGGGACAGGGCCACAGATACGCAGTATTTT; CDR3aa: CASSFRDRATDTQYF
v_gene: TRBV14; d_gene: TRBD1; j_gene: TRBJ2-2; abundance: few; CDR3nt: TGTGCCAGCAGCCAAGGAGGGACAGCGAACACCGGGGAGCTGTTTTTT; CDR3aa: CASSQGGTANTGELFF
v_gene: TRBV5-6; d_gene: TRBD2; j_gene: TRBJ2-3; abundance: once; CDR3nt: TGTGCCAGCAGCTTGGGGCTAGCGGGGACCGTCACAGATACGCAGTATTTT; CDR3aa: CASSLGLAGTVTDTQYF
v_gene: TRBV28; d_gene: .; j_gene: TRBJ1-5; abundance: .; CDR3nt: TGTGCCAGCAAACAGATCCGCGGAAATCAGCCCCAGCATTTT; CDR3aa: CASKQIRGNQPQHF
v_gene: TRBV6-2/TRBV6-3; d_gene: TRBD1; j_gene: TRBJ1-2; abundance: .; CDR3nt: TGTGCCAGCAGTTCGGGACAGGGAGGCTATGGCTACACCTTC; CDR3aa: CASSSGQGGYGYTF
v_gene: TRBV30; d_gene: TRBD1; j_gene: TRBJ1-2; abundance: .; CDR3nt: TGTGCCTTATACAGGGGGCGCCTTACAAACTATGGCTACACCTTC; CDR3aa: CALYRGRLTNYGYTF
v_gene: TRBV3-1/TRBV3-2; d_gene: .; j_gene: TRBJ2-4; abundance: .; CDR3nt: TGTGCCAGCAGCCAGGCTAGTGGAAACATTCAGTACTTC; CDR3aa: CASSQASGNIQYF
v_gene: TRBV7-2; d_gene: TRBD2; j_gene: TRBJ2-3; abundance: .; CDR3nt: TGTGCCAGCAGCTTACGGGCAGCGGGGGTAGGAGATACGCAGTATTTT; CDR3aa: CASSLRAAGVGDTQYF
v_gene: TRBV7-9; d_gene: .; j_gene: TRBJ1-4; abundance: .; CDR3nt: TGTGCCAGCAGCTCCTGGGTTAATGAAAAACTGTTTTTT; CDR3aa: CASSSWVNEKLFF
v_gene: TRBV5-1; d_gene: TRBD1; j_gene: TRBJ2-7; abundance: .; CDR3nt: TGCGCCAGCAGCCCCGGGACAGGGGACTACGAGCAGTACTTC; CDR3aa: CASSPGTGDYEQYF
v_gene: TRBV27; d_gene: .; j_gene: TRBJ1-1; abundance: .; CDR3nt: TGTGCCAGCAGTTTAACGGGGAGCACTGAAGCTTTCTTT; CDR3aa: CASSLTGSTEAFF
v_gene: TRBV11-2; d_gene: TRBD1; j_gene: TRBJ2-2; abundance: few; CDR3nt: TGTGCCAGCAGCTTAGCGAAGGGACAGTTAAACACCGGGGAGCTGTTTTTT; CDR3aa: CASSLAKGQLNTGELFF
v_gene: TRBV5-8; d_gene: .; j_gene: TRBJ1-2; abundance: .; CDR3nt: TGTGCCAGCAGCTCGAGGGGCCGCCAGGGTTCTGGCTACACCTTC; CDR3aa: CASSSRGRQGSGYTF
v_gene: TRBV30; d_gene: TRBD1; j_gene: TRBJ1-2; abundance: .; CDR3nt: TGTGCCTGGGGCCGGGACAGGCCACATGGCTACACCTTC; CDR3aa: CAWGRDRPHGYTF
v_gene: TRBV4-1; d_gene: .; j_gene: TRBJ1-5; abundance: .; CDR3nt: TGCGCCAGCAGCCACTTACCACCCCGTGGGGGGGGGAATCAGCCCCAGCATTTT; CDR3aa: CASSHLPPRGGGNQPQHF
v_gene: TRBV19; d_gene: TRBD1; j_gene: TRBJ1-2; abundance: .; CDR3nt: TGTGCCAGTAGTACGCGGGACAGGGGTGAAGGCTACACCTTC; CDR3aa: CASSTRDRGEGYTF
v_gene: TRBV9; d_gene: .; j_gene: TRBJ1-6; abundance: .; CDR3nt: TGTGCCAGCAACCAGCGGGGGAACGATAATTCACCCCTCCACTTT; CDR3aa: CASNQRGNDNSPLHF
v_gene: TRBV3-1/TRBV3-2; d_gene: .; j_gene: TRBJ2-1; abundance: once; CDR3nt: TGTGCCAGCAGCCAAGAAAAGGCAGTATCTTGGAATGAGCAGTTCTTC; CDR3aa: CASSQEKAVSWNEQFF
v_gene: TRBV7-2; d_gene: TRBD2; j_gene: TRBJ2-1; abundance: .; CDR3nt: TGTGCCAGCAGCTCCGGACTAGCGGGGGCCCAGTTCTTC; CDR3aa: CASSSGLAGAQFF
v_gene: TRBV19; d_gene: .; j_gene: TRBJ2-2; abundance: few; CDR3nt: TGTGCCAGTAGGCTCAAGCGGCAGGGGAACACCGGGGAGCTGTTTTTT; CDR3aa: CASRLKRQGNTGELFF
v_gene: TRBV7-2; d_gene: TRBD2; j_gene: TRBJ2-3; abundance: once; CDR3nt: TGTGCCAGCAGCTTAGAGCTAGCGGGGGGAACTAGCACAGATACGCAGTATTTT; CDR3aa: CASSLELAGGTSTDTQYF
v_gene: TRBV9; d_gene: .; j_gene: TRBJ2-3; abundance: .; CDR3nt: TGTGCCAGCAGCGTAGCGTGGCGGTCTAGCACAGATACGCAGTATTTT; CDR3aa: CASSVAWRSSTDTQYF
v_gene: TRBV28; d_gene: .; j_gene: TRBJ2-1; abundance: .; CDR3nt: TGTGCCAGCAGTTTAAACTACAATGAGCAGTTCTTC; CDR3aa: CASSLNYNEQFF
v_gene: TRBV7-2; d_gene: TRBD2; j_gene: TRBJ2-1; abundance: .; CDR3nt: TGTGCCAGCAGCTTAGGGCGTACTAGCGGGGGAGGCTATGAGCAGTTCTTC; CDR3aa: CASSLGRTSGGGYEQFF
v_gene: TRBV6-6; d_gene: .; j_gene: TRBJ1-4; abundance: .; CDR3nt: TGTGCCAGCAGTTACTCAACGGGAGCAACTAATGAAAAACTGTTTTTT; CDR3aa: CASSYSTGATNEKLFF
v_gene: TRBV10-1; d_gene: .; j_gene: TRBJ2-2; abundance: few; CDR3nt: TGCGCCAGCAGGGACGGTCCCGGCACCGGGGAGCTGTTTTTT; CDR3aa: CASRDGPGTGELFF
v_gene: TRBV6-5; d_gene: .; j_gene: TRBJ1-1; abundance: .; CDR3nt: TGTGCCAGCGGCCAGGACAGGAACACTGAAGCTTTCTTT; CDR3aa: CASGQDRNTEAFF
v_gene: TRBV7-9; d_gene: .; j_gene: TRBJ2-5; abundance: .; CDR3nt: TGTGCCAGCAGGTTAGAAGGCACCCAAGAGACCCAGTACTTC; CDR3aa: CASRLEGTQETQYF
v_gene: TRBV5-6; d_gene: .; j_gene: TRBJ2-7; abundance: once; CDR3nt: TGTGCCAGCAGCTTTTACGGGCAGATCTACGAGCAGTACTTC; CDR3aa: CASSFYGQIYEQYF
v_gene: TRBV18; d_gene: .; j_gene: TRBJ2-7; abundance: .; CDR3nt: TGTGCCAGCTCCGACCTACTTTCCTACGAGCAGTACTTC; CDR3aa: CASSDLLSYEQYF
v_gene: TRBV7-2; d_gene: .; j_gene: TRBJ1-2; abundance: once; CDR3nt: TGTGCCAGCAGCTTCTGGCCCCCGGGTGGCTACACCTTC; CDR3aa: CASSFWPPGGYTF
v_gene: TRBV6-5; d_gene: .; j_gene: TRBJ2-7; abundance: .; CDR3nt: TGTGCCAGCAGTTACTCGACCAGTAATACCCCCTACGAGCAGTACTTC; CDR3aa: CASSYSTSNTPYEQYF
v_gene: TRBV2; d_gene: .; j_gene: TRBJ2-7; abundance: .; CDR3nt: TGTGCCAGCAGTGCCGGTTGGACACCCTCCTACGAGCAGTACTTC; CDR3aa: CASSAGWTPSYEQYF
v_gene: TRBV9; d_gene: .; j_gene: TRBJ2-6; abundance: once; CDR3nt: TGTGCCAGCAGCGCTCGGGGCTCTGGGGCCAACGTCCTGACTTTC; CDR3aa: CASSARGSGANVLTF